This entry describes one T cell receptor (beta chain). These data are taken from a study of blood T cell repertoires in COVID-19. Study information: Samples came from the United States, Italy and Spain, spanning acute and convalescent COVID-19. In each case, the material was cDNA or gDNA derived from T cells, B-cell-depleted T cells, or PBMCs.

Original handling: Amplification from reference gene primers served as the basis for estimated nucleated cell counts. Produced via immunoSEQ multiplex PCR; TCRdb's table is partial and in-frame only. The V and J calls and clone size were taken over from that table, and D and trimming were inferred from the DNA. The data hold under 50,000 clones, with more than 70% observed a single time. The V gene end was trimmed by 3 bases and the J gene end by 10 bases; junction bases not matched to a gene: 10. Germline V gives CDR1 GTSNPN, CDR2 SVGIG (reference sequence). The CDR3 totals 14 residues. This TCR was recovered from a woman aged 70-85 years with acute or convalescent COVID-19. Material for sequencing was peripheral blood. The chain employs TRBV30 and TRBJ1-4, with 8 nucleotides matching TRBD1. Here the CDR3 DNA reads TGTGCCTGGAGAGGGGGACAGGTCTTGGGAAAACTGTTTTTT. Amino acid sequence: CAWRGGQVLGKLFF. The full variable domain, in which reference TRBV30 and TRBJ1-4 provide the parts outside the CDR3, is SQTIHQWPATLVQPVGSPLSLECTVEGTSNPNLYWYRQAAGRGLQLLFYSVGIGQISSEVPQNLSASRPQDRQFILSSKKLLLSDSGFYLCAWRGGQVLGKLFFGSGTQLSVL.